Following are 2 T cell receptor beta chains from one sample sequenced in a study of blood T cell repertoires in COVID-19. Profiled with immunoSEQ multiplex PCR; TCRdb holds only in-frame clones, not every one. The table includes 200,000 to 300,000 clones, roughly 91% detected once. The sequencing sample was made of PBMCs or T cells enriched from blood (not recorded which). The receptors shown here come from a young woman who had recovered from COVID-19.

The CDR3 reads CASGGGPNYGYTF. As DNA, the CDR3 is TGTGCCAGCGGGGGGGGTCCCAACTATGGCTACACCTTC. V is TRBV7-3 and J is TRBJ1-2; D might be TRBD1 (5 bases). Germline-derived CDR1 and CDR2 are SGHTA and FQGTGA. V was trimmed by 8 bases and J by 2 bases, leaving 12 bases between them. CDR3 size: 13 residues.

CDR3 DNA: TGTGCCAGCAGTTTAACCGGGACAGGGGGCACTGAAGCTTTCTTT. Translating gives CASSLTGTGGTEAFF. The V call is TRBV28, the J call TRBJ1-1; 11 bases align to TRBD1. Trimming cost V 2 bases and J 4 bases; bases outside gene matches: 3. In germline, CDR1 is MDHEN, CDR2 SYDVKM. The CDR3 is made up of 15 amino acids.